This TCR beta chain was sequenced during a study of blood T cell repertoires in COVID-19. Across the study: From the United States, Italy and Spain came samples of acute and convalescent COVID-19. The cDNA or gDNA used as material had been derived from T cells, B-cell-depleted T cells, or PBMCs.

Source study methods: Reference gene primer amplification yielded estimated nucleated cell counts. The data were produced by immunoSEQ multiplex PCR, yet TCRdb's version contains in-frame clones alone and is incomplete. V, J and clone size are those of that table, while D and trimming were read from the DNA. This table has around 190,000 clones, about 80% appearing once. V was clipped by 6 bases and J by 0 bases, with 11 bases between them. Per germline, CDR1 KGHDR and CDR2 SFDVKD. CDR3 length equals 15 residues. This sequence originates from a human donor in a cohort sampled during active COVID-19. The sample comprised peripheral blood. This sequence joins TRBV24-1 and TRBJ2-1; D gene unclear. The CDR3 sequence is CATSPGSGSYNEQFF. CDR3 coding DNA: TGTGCCACCAGTCCCGGGTCGGGCTCCTACAATGAGCAGTTCTTC.